This TCR beta chain was sequenced in a study of CD8 T cells in Susac syndrome. Germline V CDR1 and CDR2: MDHEN, SYDVKM. The V end was cut by 6 bases, the J end by 3 bases, with 8 bases between. The CDR3 has 12 residues. With random hexamers, about 0.5 to 1 ug RNA was reverse transcribed. TCRdb re-called the immunoSEQ multiplex PCR reads through MiXCR, storing one row per CDR3 protein. The sample carries approximately 94,000 distinct CDR3 sequences, 95% recorded once. CD8+ and CD4+ T cells were negatively isolated; TEMRA cells were FACS-enriched. The chain carries TRBV28 and TRBJ1-1; D not certain. Material: CD8+ T cells from PBMCs. This receptor was identified in a human donor with Susac syndrome. The CDR3 spells CASRRPHTEAFF. The DNA for the CDR3 is TGTGCCAGCAGACGCCCGCACACTGAAGCTTTCTTT. Filled out from reference TRBV28 and TRBJ1-1, the complete variable domain reads DVKVTQSSRYLVKRTGEKVFLECVQDMDHENMFWYRQDPGLGLRLIYFSYDVKMKEKGDIPEGYSVSREKKERFSLILESASTNQTSMYLCASRRPHTEAFFGQGTRLTVV.